These T cell receptor beta chains were read from a single sample in a study of lymphopenia after photon versus proton radiotherapy. Method: immunoSEQ multiplex PCR; TCRdb's copy keeps in-frame clones and lacks some. The sample carries 75,000 to 95,000 clones, more than 70% recorded once. This sample comprised peripheral blood, obtained from a patient treated with proton-based radiotherapy. These receptors were obtained from a man aged 60-69 years with pancreatic cancer. Both conserved end residues are part of each CDR3. The D gene is left open where the match is weak. Clone size is not always given. Where it is, it says once, few, many or a class for expanded clones.

d_gene	v_gene	j_gene	abundance	CDR3nt	CDR3aa
NA	TRBV18	TRBJ2-7	NA	TGTGCCAGCTCACCACAGGGTGGAGGATACGAGCAGTACTTC	CASSPQGGGYEQYF
NA	TRBV11-2	TRBJ2-7	NA	TGTGCCAGCAGCTTCGCAGGGTGGGTGAGGGAGCAGTACTTC	CASSFAGWVREQYF
NA	TRBV29-1	TRBJ2-1	NA	TGCAGCCTGAGGGGACGGGACTCCTACAATGAGCAGTTCTTC	CSLRGRDSYNEQFF
TRBD2	TRBV7-9	TRBJ2-1	NA	TGTGCCAGCAGCCCACTAGCGGGATACTACAATGAGCAGTTCTTC	CASSPLAGYYNEQFF
TRBD1	TRBV5-1	TRBJ1-5	NA	TGCGCCAGCAGCTTGGGGTCAGGGGGCGTTAATCAGCCCCAGCATTTT	CASSLGSGGVNQPQHF
NA	TRBV2	TRBJ2-2	NA	TGTGCCAGCAGTGTGAGGAGTATTCACACCGGGGAGCTGTTTTTT	CASSVRSIHTGELFF
TRBD2	TRBV27	TRBJ2-1	NA	TGTGCCAGCAAACGGGCGGGAGGCCACAATGAGCAGTTCTTC	CASKRAGGHNEQFF
NA	TRBV28	TRBJ1-1	NA	TGTGCCAGCAGTCCCCTTGTAGTCGTGACGGCGAACACTGAAGCTTTCTTT	CASSPLVVVTANTEAFF
NA	TRBV5-1	TRBJ2-1	NA	TGCGCCAGCAGCTTGGCGGGCGGCGGGAATGGATACAATGAGCAGTTCTTC	CASSLAGGGNGYNEQFF
NA	TRBV27	TRBJ2-3	once	TGTGCCAGCAGACCACGGACGGGCACAGATACGCAGTATTTT	CASRPRTGTDTQYF
NA	TRBV7-9	TRBJ1-2	NA	TGTGCCAGCAGCCAAGGGGTCGTCGGGGGCTCGTATGGCTACACCTTC	CASSQGVVGGSYGYTF
NA	TRBV18	TRBJ2-5	NA	TGTGCCAGCTCCCAGACTAGTCTTGAGACCCAGTACTTC	CASSQTSLETQYF
NA	TRBV28	TRBJ2-2	NA	TGTGCCAGCAGCCGGTCCGGGACCAACACCGGGGAGCTGTTTTTT	CASSRSGTNTGELFF
NA	TRBV15	TRBJ2-1	NA	TGTGCCACCAGCCGCGGAACGGGGCGGGGATCCTCCAATGAGCAGTTCTTC	CATSRGTGRGSSNEQFF
TRBD2	TRBV19	TRBJ2-1	few	TGTGCCAGTAGTATTGCAGCGGGGTACAATGAGCAGTTCTTC	CASSIAAGYNEQFF
TRBD2	TRBV7-2	TRBJ2-1	NA	TGTGCCAGCAGCTTAGCAGGGACTACCGACAATGAGCAGTTCTTC	CASSLAGTTDNEQFF
NA	TRBV6-5	TRBJ2-4	NA	TGTGCCAGCAGCCGCACCCTAGCCAAAAACATTCAGTACTTC	CASSRTLAKNIQYF
NA	TRBV2	TRBJ2-5	NA	TGTGCCAGCAGTGGACAGTGGGAGACCCAGTACTTC	CASSGQWETQYF
NA	TRBV7-6	TRBJ2-1	NA	TGTGCCAGCAGCTTAGGTTCGGATAATGAGCAGTTCTTC	CASSLGSDNEQFF
TRBD1	TRBV5-5	TRBJ2-5	few	TGTGCCAGCAGCTCTCTCCTCCGGGACAGGGTCTCCGAGGAGACCCAGTACTTC	CASSSLLRDRVSEETQYF
NA	TRBV2	TRBJ2-1	NA	TGTGCCAGCAGAGCGGGGGGCAGGGGGCGCCTTGAGCAGTTCTTC	CASRAGGRGRLEQFF
NA	TRBV2	TRBJ1-5	once	TGTGCCAGCAGTGAAACGAGAGGAAGCAATCAGCCCCAGCATTTT	CASSETRGSNQPQHF
NA	TRBV5-1	TRBJ2-5	NA	TGCGCCAGCAGCTTGGTACAGGGGGGGGAGACCCAGTACTTC	CASSLVQGGETQYF
NA	TRBV19	TRBJ2-2	NA	TGTGCCAGTAGGAGGGGAGTCAACACCGGGGAGCTGTTTTTT	CASRRGVNTGELFF
TRBD2	TRBV18	TRBJ2-7	NA	TGTGCCAGCTCACCCCTGCCGGGGGTTAGCGGGGACTCCTACGAGCAGTACTTC	CASSPLPGVSGDSYEQYF
NA	TRBV11-1	TRBJ1-1	once	TGTGCCAGCAGCTTATGGTCGGGGGCCACTGAAGCTTTCTTT	CASSLWSGATEAFF
NA	TRBV5-5	TRBJ2-7	NA	TGTGCCAGCAGCGGGGGGATCGGCGGCGAGCAGTACTTC	CASSGGIGGEQYF
NA	TRBV21-1	TRBJ1-6	NA	TGTGCCACCATAAATCAGCCAAATTCACCCCTCCACTTT	CATINQPNSPLHF
NA	TRBV6-1	TRBJ2-7	NA	TGTGCCAGCAGAAAAACGGTACAGGGCTCTCAGCAGTACTTC	CASRKTVQGSQQYF
TRBD2	TRBV19	TRBJ2-1	NA	TGTGCCAGCAACCCGGTTGGGGGGGCCTACAATGAGCAGTTCTTC	CASNPVGGAYNEQFF
TRBD2	TRBV5-1	TRBJ2-7	once	TGCGCCAGCAGCCCCTACTCTAGCGGGGCAACCTACGAGCAGTACTTC	CASSPYSSGATYEQYF
NA	TRBV5-1	TRBJ2-2	NA	TGCGCCAGCAGCTTTTCTAGGGGCGGGGAGCTGTTTTTT	CASSFSRGGELFF
NA	TRBV28	TRBJ2-7	NA	TGTGCCAGCACAGTTCAGGGAGGTGGGTACGAGCAGTACTTC	CASTVQGGGYEQYF